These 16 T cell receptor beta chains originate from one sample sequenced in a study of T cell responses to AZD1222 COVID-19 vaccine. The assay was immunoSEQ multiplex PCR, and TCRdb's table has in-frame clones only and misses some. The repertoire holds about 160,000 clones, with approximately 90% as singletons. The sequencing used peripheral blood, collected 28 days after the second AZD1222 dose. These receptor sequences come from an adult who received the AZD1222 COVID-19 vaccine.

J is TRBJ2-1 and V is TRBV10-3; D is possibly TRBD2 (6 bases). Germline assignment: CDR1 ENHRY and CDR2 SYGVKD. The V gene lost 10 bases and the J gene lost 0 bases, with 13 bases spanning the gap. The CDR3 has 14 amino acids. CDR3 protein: CATLGGNSYNEQFF. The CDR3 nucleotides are TGTGCCACATTGGGGGGTAACTCCTACAATGAGCAGTTCTTC.

CDR3 region: CASSELGGRGTDTQYF. In nucleotides, the CDR3 is TGTGCCAGCAGTGAATTGGGGGGGCGGGGGACAGATACGCAGTATTTT. This chain joins TRBV25-1 and TRBJ2-3; a possible D gene is TRBD2 (7 bases). Germline V gene lookup returns CDR1 MGHDK and CDR2 SYGVNS. CDR3 length equals 16 residues. Trimming took off 1 base at V and 3 bases at J, with 14 bases between the two ends. The variable domain in full, completed from reference TRBV25-1 and TRBJ2-3, reads EADIYQTPRYLVIGTGKKITLECSQTMGHDKMYWYQQDPGMELHLIHYSYGVNSTEKGDLSSESTVSRIRTEHFPLTLESARPSHTSQYLCASSELGGRGTDTQYFGPGTRLTVL.

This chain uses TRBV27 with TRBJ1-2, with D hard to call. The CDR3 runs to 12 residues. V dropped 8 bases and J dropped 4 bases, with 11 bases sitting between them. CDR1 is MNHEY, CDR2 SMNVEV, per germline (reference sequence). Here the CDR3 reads CASAGGGYGYTF. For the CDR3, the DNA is TGTGCCAGCGCTGGAGGTGGCTATGGCTACACCTTC.

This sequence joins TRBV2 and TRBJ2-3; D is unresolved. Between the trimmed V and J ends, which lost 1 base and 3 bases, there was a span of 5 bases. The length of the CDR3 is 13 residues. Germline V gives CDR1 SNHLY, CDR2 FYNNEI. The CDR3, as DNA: TGTGCCAGCAGTGAAGAAGTTACAGATACGCAGTATTTT. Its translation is CASSEEVTDTQYF.

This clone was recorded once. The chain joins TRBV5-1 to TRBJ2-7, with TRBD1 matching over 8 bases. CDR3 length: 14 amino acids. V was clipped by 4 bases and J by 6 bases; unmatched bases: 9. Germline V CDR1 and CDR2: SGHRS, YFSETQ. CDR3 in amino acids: CASSVTGADGEQYF. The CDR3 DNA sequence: TGCGCCAGCAGCGTGACAGGGGCCGACGGCGAGCAGTACTTC.

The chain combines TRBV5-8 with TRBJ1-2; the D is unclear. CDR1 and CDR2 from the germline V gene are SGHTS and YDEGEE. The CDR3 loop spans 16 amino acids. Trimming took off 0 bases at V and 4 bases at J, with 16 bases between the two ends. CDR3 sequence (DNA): TGTGCCAGCAGCTTGGTTTATGGACCCAAAAGCTATGGCTACACCTTC. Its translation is CASSLVYGPKSYGYTF.

The CDR3 sequence: CSGLGGAGELFF. For the CDR3, the DNA is TGCAGCGGATTAGGGGGGGCCGGGGAGCTGTTTTTT. This chain links TRBV29-1 with TRBJ2-2; TRBD2 might be the D (7 bases). The CDR3 extends over 12 amino acids. Trimming stripped 7 bases from V and 6 bases from J, with 12 bases between. Germline values: CDR1 SQVTM, CDR2 ANQGSEA.

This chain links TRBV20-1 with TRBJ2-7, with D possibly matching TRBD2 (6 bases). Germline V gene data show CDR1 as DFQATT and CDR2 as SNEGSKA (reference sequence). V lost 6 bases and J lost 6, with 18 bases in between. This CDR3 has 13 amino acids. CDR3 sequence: CSASPGRRGEQYF. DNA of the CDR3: TGCAGTGCCAGTCCCGGGAGACGCGGCGAGCAGTACTTC.

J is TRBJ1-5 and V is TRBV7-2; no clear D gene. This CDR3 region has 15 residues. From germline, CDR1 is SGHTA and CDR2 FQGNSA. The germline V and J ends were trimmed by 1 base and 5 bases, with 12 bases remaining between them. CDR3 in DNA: TGTGCCAGCAGCTTAGAAGGGTACCCAGATCAGCCCCAGCATTTT. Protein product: CASSLEGYPDQPQHF.

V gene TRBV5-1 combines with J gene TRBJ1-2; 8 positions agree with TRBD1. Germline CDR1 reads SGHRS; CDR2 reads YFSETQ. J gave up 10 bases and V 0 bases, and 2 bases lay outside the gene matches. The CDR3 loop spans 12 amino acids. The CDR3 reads CASSLGQGNYTF. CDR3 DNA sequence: TGCGCCAGCAGCTTGGGACAGGGGAACTACACCTTC.

In DNA, the CDR3 is TGTGCCAGCAGCATGGGGAGCCAAGAGACCCAGTACTTC. This codes for CASSMGSQETQYF. The genes are TRBV11-1 and TRBJ2-5; D may be TRBD2 (5 bases). The V end was cut by 5 bases, the J end by 1 base, with 8 bases between. This CDR3 spans 13 amino acids. Germline CDR1 is SGHAT and CDR2 is FQDESV (reference sequence).

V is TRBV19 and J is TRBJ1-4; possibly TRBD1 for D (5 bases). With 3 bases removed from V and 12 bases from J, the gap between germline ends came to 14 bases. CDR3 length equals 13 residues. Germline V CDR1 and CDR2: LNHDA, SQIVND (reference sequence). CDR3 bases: TGTGCCAGTAGTATTGGGCAGGGTAGTCAACTGTTTTTT. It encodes CASSIGQGSQLFF.

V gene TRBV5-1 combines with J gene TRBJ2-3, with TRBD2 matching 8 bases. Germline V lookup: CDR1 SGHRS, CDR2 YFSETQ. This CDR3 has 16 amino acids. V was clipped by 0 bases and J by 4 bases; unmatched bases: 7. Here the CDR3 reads CASSLGRGGFPDTQYF. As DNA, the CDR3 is TGCGCCAGCAGCTTGGGGCGCGGGGGGTTCCCAGATACGCAGTATTTT.

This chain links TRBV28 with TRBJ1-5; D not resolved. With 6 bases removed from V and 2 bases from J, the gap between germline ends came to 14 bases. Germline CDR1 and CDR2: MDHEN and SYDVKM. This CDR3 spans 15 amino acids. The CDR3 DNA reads TGTGCCAGCAGCATGACACGAATCCGCAATCAGCCCCAGCATTTT. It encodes CASSMTRIRNQPQHF. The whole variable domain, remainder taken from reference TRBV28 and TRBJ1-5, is DVKVTQSSRYLVKRTGEKVFLECVQDMDHENMFWYRQDPGLGLRLIYFSYDVKMKEKGDIPEGYSVSREKKERFSLILESASTNQTSMYLCASSMTRIRNQPQHFGDGTRLSIL.

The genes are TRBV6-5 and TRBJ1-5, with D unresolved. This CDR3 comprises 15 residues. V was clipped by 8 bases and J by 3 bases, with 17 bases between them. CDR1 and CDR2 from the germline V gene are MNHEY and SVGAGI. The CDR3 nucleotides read TGTGCCAGCGGAGACTTGACGGCTCCCAATCAGCCCCAGCATTTT. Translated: CASGDLTAPNQPQHF.

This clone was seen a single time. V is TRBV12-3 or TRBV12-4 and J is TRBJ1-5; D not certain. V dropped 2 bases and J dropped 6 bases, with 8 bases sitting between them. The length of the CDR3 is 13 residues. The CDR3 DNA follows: TGTGCCAGCAGTTTACGGGTCCTTCAGCCCCAGCATTTT. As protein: CASSLRVLQPQHF.